These 30 T cell receptor beta chains were all obtained from the same sample, sequenced in a study of cytomegalovirus exposure and HLA in healthy donors. Primers: 60 Vbeta forward and 13 Jbeta reverse. Data came from immunoSEQ multiplex PCR; TCRdb stores just in-frame clones and leaves some out. The data hold over 150,000 clones, with about four fifths observed a single time. Sequenced material: PBMCs. The receptors stem from a man between 18 and 35 years old in good health and CMV-seronegative.

The rearrangement links TRBV7-2 to TRBJ1-6; no clear D. Germline V gene data show CDR1 as SGHTA and CDR2 as FQGNSA. This CDR3 is built from 18 residues. V lost 5 bases to trimming and J lost 0 bases, with 17 bases between them. The DNA of the CDR3 is TGTGCCAGCAGCCCCCACAGTGGAATGAGCTCCTATAATTCACCCCTCCACTTT. This codes for CASSPHSGMSSYNSPLHF.

This chain joins TRBV7-2 and TRBJ2-7; TRBD2 aligns across 10 bases. The CDR3 is made up of 15 amino acids. V lost 6 bases to trimming and J lost 0 bases; unmatched junction nucleotides: 5. The germline V gene encodes CDR1 SGHTA and CDR2 FQGNSA. CDR3 in DNA: TGTGCCAGCAGTGAAGCTAGCGGGGGCTCCTACGAGCAGTACGTC. It encodes CASSEASGGSYEQYV.

The chain has TRBV11-2 and TRBJ2-6, with 7 bases fitting TRBD1. CDR3 length: 18 residues. J gave up 0 bases and V 0 bases, and 5 bases lay outside the gene matches. Germline CDR1 reads SGHAT; CDR2 reads FQNNGV. The CDR3 loop reads CASSLETGFLSGANVLTF. The CDR3 DNA sequence: TGTGCCAGCAGCTTAGAGACAGGGTTCCTCTCTGGGGCCAACGTCCTGACTTTC. Full variable domain (rest looked up from reference TRBV11-2 and TRBJ2-6): EAGVAQSPRYKIIEKRQSVAFWCNPISGHATLYWYQQILGQGPKLLIQFQNNGVVDDSQLPKDRFSAERLKGVDSTLKIQPAKLEDSAVYLCASSLETGFLSGANVLTFGAGSRLTVL.

This sequence joins TRBV25-1 and TRBJ1-6; TRBD1 matches at 9 bases. The CDR3 runs to 14 residues. Germline V gene lookup returns CDR1 MGHDK and CDR2 SYGVNS. The ends lost 5 bases at V and 10 bases at J; junction bases unmatched: 6. CDR3 in amino acids: CASSPGTGNSPLHF. The CDR3 nucleotides read TGTGCCAGCAGTCCCGGGACAGGGAACTCACCCCTCCACTTT.

The chain uses TRBV18 and TRBJ1-6; D is undetermined. V was shortened by 5 bases and J by 7 bases, with 15 bases between the two germline ends. CDR1 is KGHSH, CDR2 LQKENI, per germline. This CDR3 comprises 15 residues. The CDR3, as DNA: TGTGCCAGCTCATCTGCCCCCGGTCAAAATTCACCCCTCCACTTT. It translates to CASSSAPGQNSPLHF.

The J gene is TRBJ2-3, the V gene TRBV7-2; D may be TRBD2 (6 bases). Germline V gives CDR1 SGHTA, CDR2 FQGNSA. CDR3 length equals 12 residues. With 5 bases removed from V and 9 bases from J, the gap between germline ends came to 12 bases. The CDR3 here is CASSPPEGTQYF. In nucleotides, the CDR3 is TGTGCCAGCAGCCCCCCGGAGGGGACGCAGTATTTT.

V and J are TRBV21-1 and TRBJ1-5. TRBV21-1 is labeled a pseudogene. This CDR3 contains 15 residues. For the CDR3, the DNA is TGTGCCAGCAGCAAATCTGCCGAGAGCAATCAGCCCCAGCATTTT. It is translated as CASSKSAESNQPQHF.

This clone has a single count. This chain links TRBV4-1 with TRBJ1-2; D may be TRBD1 (6 bases). The V end lost 4 bases, the J end lost 2 bases, and 14 bases lay between the germline ends. CDR3 length: 15 residues. Per germline, CDR1 MGHRA and CDR2 YSYEKL. DNA for the CDR3: TGCGCCAGCAGCCCAGGGGACGGGATGAACTATGGCTACACCTTC. Amino acids: CASSPGDGMNYGYTF.

The CDR3 region has the DNA TGTGCCAGCTCACCTGGGACAGGGAGACGTTCTAGTGACACCTTC. Its protein product is CASSPGTGRRSSDTF. V and J are TRBV18 and TRBJ1-2; 9 bases match TRBD1. From germline, CDR1 is KGHSH and CDR2 LQKENI. V shed 3 bases, J shed 12 bases, and the junction held 14 bases outside the gene matches. This CDR3 contains 15 residues.

The rearrangement joins TRBV7-8 to TRBJ2-1, with D perhaps TRBD2 (5 bases). Looked up from germline, CDR1 is SGHVS and CDR2 is FQNEAQ. V was clipped by 1 base and J by 2 bases, with 9 bases between them. The CDR3 covers 15 residues. The CDR3 DNA sequence: TGTGCCAGCAGCTTAGAAGGAGGAACCTACAATGAGCAGTTCTTC. Translated: CASSLEGGTYNEQFF.

The chain joins TRBV6-1 to TRBJ1-1; D unclear. The germline V gene encodes CDR1 MNHNS and CDR2 SASEGT. The V end lost 4 bases, the J end lost 7 bases, and 13 bases lay between the germline ends. The CDR3 totals 13 residues. DNA for the CDR3: TGTGCCAGCAGTGTGGCCCTAGAAGTTGAAGCTTTCTTT. This sequence encodes CASSVALEVEAFF.

The chain recombines TRBV5-1 with TRBJ2-5; tentative D call: TRBD1 (5 bases). This CDR3 contains 15 residues. CDR1 is SGHRS and CDR2 is YFSETQ in the germline V gene. V dropped 0 bases and J dropped 0 bases, with 9 bases sitting between them. CDR3 protein: CASSLDGRDQETQYF. CDR3 DNA: TGCGCCAGCAGCTTGGATGGCAGGGACCAAGAGACCCAGTACTTC.

The CDR3 sequence is CASSPWEAEGQNTDTQYF. CDR3 coding DNA: TGTGCCAGCAGCCCTTGGGAGGCTGAGGGGCAGAACACAGATACGCAGTATTTT. The chain has TRBV5-4 and TRBJ2-3, with D perhaps matching TRBD2 (6 bases). CDR3 length equals 18 residues. The germline CDR1 and CDR2 sequences are SGHNT and YYREEE (reference sequence). V lost 4 bases and J lost 2, with 23 bases in between.

V usage is TRBV4-2 and J usage is TRBJ1-6, with 9 bases aligning to TRBD1. Germline CDR1 and CDR2: LGHNA and YNFKEQ. This CDR3 region has 17 residues. The J segment lost 8 bases and the V segment lost 4 bases, leaving 12 bases of the junction unmatched. The CDR3 sequence: CASSRTSDRGSYSPLHF. As DNA, the CDR3 is TGTGCCAGCAGCCGGACATCGGACAGGGGCTCGTATTCACCCCTCCACTTT.

J is TRBJ2-1 and V is TRBV28; D is perhaps TRBD2 (5 bases). Between the trimmed V and J ends, which lost 8 bases and 9 bases, there was a span of 17 bases. Germline CDR1 MDHEN, CDR2 SYDVKM. The CDR3 loop spans 13 amino acids. The CDR3 sequence: CASGLARGREQFF. The CDR3 DNA follows: TGTGCCAGCGGACTTGCTAGAGGCCGTGAGCAGTTCTTC.

The CDR3 loop is CASSFLGLSNTEAFF. The DNA for the CDR3 is TGTGCCAGCAGCTTTCTTGGACTGTCGAACACTGAAGCTTTCTTT. The chain uses TRBV11-2 and TRBJ1-1; D is unclear. V lost 3 bases, J lost 1 base, and 12 bases lay in between. CDR1 and CDR2 from the germline V gene are SGHAT and FQNNGV. The CDR3 is made up of 15 amino acids.

The chain combines TRBV6-5 with TRBJ1-2; 8 bases map to TRBD1. The CDR3 is 16 amino acids. Losses at the gene ends were 0 bases for V and 2 bases for J; bases not matched to a gene: 5. CDR1 is MNHEY and CDR2 is SVGAGI in the germline V gene. Here the CDR3 reads CASSYSQGALNYGYTF. CDR3 DNA: TGTGCCAGCAGTTACTCCCAGGGGGCCCTAAACTATGGCTACACCTTC.

This chain connects TRBV4-2 to TRBJ2-2; no definite D call. V lost 4 bases to trimming and J lost 4 bases, with 13 bases between them. The CDR3 spans 15 residues. Germline CDR1 LGHNA, CDR2 YNFKEQ. The CDR3 here is CASSRDSGATGELFF. Written as DNA, the CDR3 is TGTGCCAGCAGCCGAGATTCAGGTGCCACCGGGGAGCTGTTTTTT.

On this clone: Other DNA sequences in this specimen translate into the identical CDR3. The chain employs TRBV5-1 and TRBJ1-4, with 11 positions matching TRBD1. The germline gives CDR1 SGHRS, CDR2 YFSETQ. Losses at the gene ends were 7 bases for V and 8 bases for J; bases not matched to a gene: 7. This CDR3 has 14 residues. CDR3 amino acids: CASSLGQGGEKLFF. The DNA for the CDR3 is TGCGCCAGCTCCTTGGGACAGGGGGGCGAAAAACTGTTTTTT. The full variable domain, rest sourced from reference TRBV5-1 and TRBJ1-4, is KAGVTQTPRYLIKTRGQQVTLSCSPISGHRSVSWYQQTPGQGLQFLFEYFSETQRNKGNFPGRFSGRQFSNSRSEMNVSTLELGDSALYLCASSLGQGGEKLFFGSGTQLSVL.

The chain employs TRBV11-3 and TRBJ2-2; 7 nucleotides align to TRBD2. V dropped 5 bases and J dropped 5; count of bases not matched to a gene: 8. Per germline, CDR1 SGHNT and CDR2 YENEEA. The CDR3 totals 15 residues. CDR3 coding DNA: TGTGCCAGCAGCCTCGGACTAGACGATACCGGGGAGCTGTTTTTT. It yields the protein CASSLGLDDTGELFF. The full variable domain, completed using reference TRBV11-3 and TRBJ2-2, is EAGVVQSPRYKIIEKKQPVAFWCNPISGHNTLYWYLQNLGQGPELLIRYENEEAVDDSQLPKDRFSAERLKGVDSTLKIQPAELGDSAVYLCASSLGLDDTGELFFGEGSRLTVL.

A single count supports this clone. The chain recombines TRBV11-3 with TRBJ2-1; D may be TRBD2 (6 bases). The CDR3 covers 15 residues. V lost 1 base and J 1 base, leaving 8 bases between the germline ends. Per germline, CDR1 SGHNT and CDR2 YENEEA. The CDR3 sequence: CASSLGGDSYNEQFF. In DNA form, the CDR3 reads TGTGCCAGCAGCTTAGGCGGGGATTCCTACAATGAGCAGTTCTTC.

The chain is built from TRBV2 and TRBJ2-5, with TRBD1 identical over 9 bases. CDR1 and CDR2 from the germline V gene are SNHLY and FYNNEI. V gave up 4 bases and J gave up 4 bases; unmatched junction bases: 7. The CDR3 runs 15 residues. CDR3 nucleotide sequence: TGTGCCAGCAGTGTCGGACAGGGGCCCAGAGAGACCCAGTACTTC. Translating gives CASSVGQGPRETQYF.

This rearrangement joins TRBV2 to TRBJ1-5, with TRBD1 identical over 7 bases. The CDR3 is 16 amino acids. The junction had 9 bases not matched to a gene; V was cut back by 6 bases and J by 1 base. Germline-derived CDR1 and CDR2 are SNHLY and FYNNEI. The CDR3 coding sequence is TGTGCCAGCAGACGCAAGACAGGGTTAAGCAATCAGCCCCAGCATTTT. Translating it yields CASRRKTGLSNQPQHF.

As regards this clone: Compared with germline, one end of the junction differs, possibly owing to a read error. The V gene is TRBV6-5, the J gene TRBJ2-6; the D gene is possibly TRBD1 (5 bases). Germline values: CDR1 MNHEY, CDR2 SVGAGI. There are 16 residues in the CDR3. For the CDR3, the DNA is TGTGCCAGCAGTTACTCTTTCACTTCTGGGGCCAACGGCCTGACTTTC. Translating it yields CASSYSFTSGANGLTF.

J is TRBJ2-3 and V is TRBV6-1, with D perhaps matching TRBD1 (5 bases). Germline V lookup: CDR1 MNHNS, CDR2 SASEGT. The CDR3 contains 15 residues. Between the trimmed V and J ends, which lost 2 bases and 1 base, there was a span of 10 bases. DNA for the CDR3: TGTGCCAGCAGTGAACAGGGTACGGGCACAGATACGCAGTATTTT. Protein product: CASSEQGTGTDTQYF.

The chain has TRBV5-1 and TRBJ2-1; 8 bases agree with TRBD2. Germline trimming cut 4 bases from V and 0 bases from J; bases unmatched to any gene: 6. CDR1 is SGHRS and CDR2 is YFSETQ in the germline V gene. The CDR3 consists of 16 residues. CDR3 bases: TGCGCCAGCAGCGGCGGGGGGTCGAGCTCCTACAATGAGCAGTTCTTC. This translates into CASSGGGSSSYNEQFF.

This chain connects TRBV7-2 to TRBJ2-3; tentatively, D is TRBD2 (5 bases). Germline V gene lookup returns CDR1 SGHTA and CDR2 FQGNSA. The CDR3 contains 15 residues. V gave up 0 bases and J gave up 2 bases, with 9 bases separating them. CDR3 residues: CASSLASATTDTQYF. CDR3 sequence (DNA): TGTGCCAGCAGCTTAGCTAGCGCCACCACAGATACGCAGTATTTT. The full variable domain, in which reference TRBV7-2 and TRBJ2-3 provide the parts outside the CDR3, is GAGVSQSPSNKVTEKGKDVELRCDPISGHTALYWYRQSLGQGLEFLIYFQGNSAPDKSGLPSDRFSAERTGGSVSTLTIQRTQQEDSAVYLCASSLASATTDTQYFGPGTRLTVL.

J is TRBJ2-1 and V is TRBV7-9, with D unclear. The V end lost 3 bases, the J end lost 3 bases, and 6 bases lay between the germline ends. This CDR3 has 13 amino acids. Germline V gives CDR1 SEHNR, CDR2 FQNEAQ (reference sequence). As DNA, the CDR3 is TGTGCCAGCAGCTTGGGCAGCTACAATGAGCAGTTCTTC. Encoded protein: CASSLGSYNEQFF.

J is TRBJ2-5 and V is TRBV7-7; 7 nucleotides agree with TRBD1. Germline CDR1 reads SSHAT; CDR2 reads FNYEAQ (reference sequence). V gave up 5 bases and J gave up 1 base; unmatched junction bases: 10. The CDR3 sequence is 16 residues long. CDR3 nucleotides: TGTGCCAGCAGCCAAGGGGGCGCGGTGTCCCAAGAGACCCAGTACTTC. The encoded protein is CASSQGGAVSQETQYF. The complete variable domain, with remaining parts taken from reference TRBV7-7 and TRBJ2-5, reads GAGVSQSPRYKVTKRGQDVTLRCDPISSHATLYWYQQALGQGPEFLTYFNYEAQPDKSGLPSDRFSAERPEGSISTLTIQRTEQRDSAMYRCASSQGGAVSQETQYFGPGTRLLVL.

The chain combines TRBV7-9 with TRBJ1-4; 8 bases are a match to TRBD1. This CDR3 has 15 amino acids. V dropped 3 bases and J dropped 7; count of bases not matched to a gene: 7. Germline lookup yields CDR1 SEHNR and CDR2 FQNEAQ (reference sequence). CDR3 sequence reads: CASSFGQGRAEKLFF. CDR3 coding DNA: TGTGCCAGCAGCTTCGGACAGGGTAGGGCTGAAAAACTGTTTTTT.